This T cell receptor beta chain emerged from a study of control samples from healthy donors and cancer patients. The CDR3 contains 15 residues. Germline V gives CDR1 SEHNR, CDR2 FQNEAQ (reference sequence). V lost 1 base and J 0 bases, leaving 9 bases between the germline ends. The method was immunoSEQ multiplex PCR; TCRdb's version includes in-frame clones alone and lacks a portion of them. The sample lists about 83,000 clones; 91% were seen once. Input material: blood. This sequence originates from a man in his forties or fifties in good health. The gene calls are TRBV7-9 and TRBJ1-1; D is uncertain. The CDR3 DNA reads TGTGCCAGCAGCTTAGACGGATATCTGAACACTGAAGCTTTCTTT. It codes for CASSLDGYLNTEAFF. Drawing the rest from reference TRBV7-9 and TRBJ1-1, the complete variable domain is DTGVSQNPRHKITKRGQNVTFRCDPISEHNRLYWYRQTLGQGPEFLTYFQNEAQLEKSRLLSDRFSAERPKGSFSTLEIQRTEQGDSAMYLCASSLDGYLNTEAFFGQGTRLTVV.